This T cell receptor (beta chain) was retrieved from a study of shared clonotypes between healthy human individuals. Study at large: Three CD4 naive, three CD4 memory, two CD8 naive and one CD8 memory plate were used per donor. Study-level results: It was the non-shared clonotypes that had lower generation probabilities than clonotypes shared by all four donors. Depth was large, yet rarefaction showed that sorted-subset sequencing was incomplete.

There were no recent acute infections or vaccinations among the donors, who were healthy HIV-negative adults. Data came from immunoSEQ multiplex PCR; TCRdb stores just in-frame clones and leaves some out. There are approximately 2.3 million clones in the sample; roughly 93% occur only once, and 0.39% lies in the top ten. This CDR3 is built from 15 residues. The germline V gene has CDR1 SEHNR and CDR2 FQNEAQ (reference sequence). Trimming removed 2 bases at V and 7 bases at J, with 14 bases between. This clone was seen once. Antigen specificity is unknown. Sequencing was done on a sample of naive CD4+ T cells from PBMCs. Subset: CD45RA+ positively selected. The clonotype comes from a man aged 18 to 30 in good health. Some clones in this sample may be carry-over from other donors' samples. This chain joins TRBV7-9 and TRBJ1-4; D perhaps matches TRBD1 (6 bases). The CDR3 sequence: CASSLSQGRGEKLFF. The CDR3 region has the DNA TGTGCCAGCAGCTTATCCCAGGGGCGTGGTGAAAAACTGTTTTTT.